These 10 T cell receptor beta chains were all obtained from the same sample, sequenced in a study of cytomegalovirus exposure and HLA in healthy donors (dated by TCRdb to about 2017). Libraries were constructed by the immunoSEQ multiplex PCR assay. For the multiplex PCR, a mixture combining 60 forward primers for TCR Vbeta segments and 13 reverse primers for TCR Jbeta segments was used. TCRdb re-hosts the immuneACCESS table, in-frame sequences only. Its copies lack some clones; in the studies checked, an unresolved V gene accounts for under half of them, and the cause for the rest is not known. Present in this sample are around 150,000 clones, about 80% of which were seen just once. The top ten clones comprise over 2% of the sample. The sequencing input was PBMCs. These receptors were collected from a female donor in good health and CMV-seronegative.

V and J are TRBV21-1 and TRBJ2-7; TRBD2 reflects the table's D call only, with no check against the DNA. TRBV21-1 is marked as a pseudogene. The CDR3 covers 13 residues. CDR3 loop: CASSNRLSYEQYF. As DNA, the CDR3 is TGTGCCAGCAGCAACCGACTATCCTACGAGCAGTACTTC.

This chain uses TRBV6-5 with TRBJ1-2, with TRBD1 matching 11 bases. Germline values: CDR1 MNHEY, CDR2 SVGAGI. The CDR3 spans 16 residues. Germline trimming cut 4 bases from V and 6 bases from J; bases unmatched to any gene: 10. CDR3 residues: CASSSPPGTGGDGYTF. The CDR3 DNA reads as TGTGCCAGCAGTTCCCCCCCAGGGACAGGGGGTGATGGCTACACCTTC.

The chain has TRBV19 and TRBJ1-5; a possible D gene is TRBD1 (5 bases). In germline, CDR1 is LNHDA, CDR2 SQIVND (reference sequence). The CDR3 totals 15 residues. V dropped 7 bases and J dropped 3 bases, with 16 bases sitting between them. CDR3: CASTLDKAYNQPQHF. The DNA for the CDR3 is TGTGCCAGTACCTTGGACAAGGCCTACAATCAGCCCCAGCATTTT.

This clone came up many times. The chain carries TRBV27 and TRBJ1-2; 11 bases are a match to TRBD1. The CDR3 has 16 residues. Germline lookup yields CDR1 MNHEY and CDR2 SMNVEV (reference sequence). The V segment lost 6 bases and the J segment 6 bases; nucleotides outside the gene matches: 12. CDR3 nucleotide sequence: TGTGCCAGCAGGTCGACCGGACAGGGGGCGAGGGATGGCTACACCTTC. Translating gives CASRSTGQGARDGYTF.

This chain joins TRBV5-4 and TRBJ1-4, with D perhaps matching TRBD1 (5 bases). Germline CDR1 and CDR2: SGHNT and YYREEE (reference sequence). V was trimmed by 7 bases and J by 2 bases, leaving 18 bases between them. There are 16 residues in the CDR3. The CDR3 sequence: CASGTGLGGTNEKLFF. In DNA, the CDR3 is TGTGCCAGCGGTACAGGTCTCGGGGGGACTAATGAAAAACTGTTTTTT.

The chain employs TRBV7-2 and TRBJ1-6; D gene ambiguous. The CDR3 covers 16 residues. Trimming shortened V by 1 base and J by 10 bases, and 17 bases separated the two germline ends. Germline loops: CDR1 SGHTA, CDR2 FQGNSA. The CDR3 DNA reads as TGTGCCAGCAGCTTAGGAGGCCCCGGTCCCCTCTCACCCCTCCACTTT. This codes for CASSLGGPGPLSPLHF.

A single count supports this clone. The chain employs TRBV7-3 and TRBJ2-5; 8 positions match TRBD1. The CDR3 runs 13 residues. Germline V gene lookup returns CDR1 SGHTA and CDR2 FQGTGA. V dropped 4 bases and J dropped 5; count of bases not matched to a gene: 3. The CDR3 here is CASSSTGVETQYF. The DNA of the CDR3 is TGTGCCAGCAGCTCGACAGGGGTGGAGACCCAGTACTTC.

The CDR3 bases are TGTGCCAGCAGCTCGGGAGGGAACTTGAACACTGAAGCTTTCTTT. It codes for CASSSGGNLNTEAFF. V is TRBV7-8 and J is TRBJ1-1; D unclear. Germline V gene sequence: CDR1 SGHVS, CDR2 FQNEAQ. V was trimmed by 4 bases and J by 0 bases, leaving 12 bases between them. CDR3 length: 15 residues.

This chain links TRBV6-6 with TRBJ2-1; TRBD2 is a possible D gene (5 bases). From germline, CDR1 is MNHNY and CDR2 SVGAGI (reference sequence). Trimming removed 0 bases at V and 7 bases at J, with 10 bases between. The CDR3 covers 14 residues. CDR3 amino acids: CASSYSSGLNEQFF. For the CDR3, the DNA is TGTGCCAGCAGTTACTCGTCGGGGTTGAATGAGCAGTTCTTC.

CDR3 sequence: CASSVVGGPHYEQYF. Here the CDR3 DNA reads TGTGCCAGCAGCGTAGTAGGCGGCCCACACTACGAGCAGTACTTC. V and J are TRBV9 and TRBJ2-7, with D hard to call. The CDR3 length is 15 residues. Trimming left V 0 bases short and J 3 bases short, with 13 bases between. Germline values: CDR1 SGDLS, CDR2 YYNGEE.